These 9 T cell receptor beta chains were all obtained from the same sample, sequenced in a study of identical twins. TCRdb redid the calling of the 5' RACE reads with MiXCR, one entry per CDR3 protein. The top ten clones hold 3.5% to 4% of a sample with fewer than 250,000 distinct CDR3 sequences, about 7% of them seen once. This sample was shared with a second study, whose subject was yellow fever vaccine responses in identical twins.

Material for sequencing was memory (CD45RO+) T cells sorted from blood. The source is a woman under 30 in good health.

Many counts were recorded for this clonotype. CDR3 residues: CASSSTSGSSYNEQFF. The CDR3 bases are TGTGCCAGCAGTTCCACTAGCGGTAGCTCCTACAATGAGCAGTTCTTC. The J gene is TRBJ2-1, the V gene TRBV28; 8 bases map to TRBD2. The CDR3 extends over 16 amino acids. V was pared by 4 bases and J by 0 bases, with 5 bases of the junction left unmatched. CDR1 is MDHEN, CDR2 SYDVKM, per germline.

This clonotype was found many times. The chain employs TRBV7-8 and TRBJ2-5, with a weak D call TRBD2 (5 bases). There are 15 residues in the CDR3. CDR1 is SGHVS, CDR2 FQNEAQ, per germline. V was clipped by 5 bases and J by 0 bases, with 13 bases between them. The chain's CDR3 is CASSRGRADQETQYF. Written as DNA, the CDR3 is TGTGCCAGCAGCCGCGGGCGAGCGGACCAAGAGACCCAGTACTTC.

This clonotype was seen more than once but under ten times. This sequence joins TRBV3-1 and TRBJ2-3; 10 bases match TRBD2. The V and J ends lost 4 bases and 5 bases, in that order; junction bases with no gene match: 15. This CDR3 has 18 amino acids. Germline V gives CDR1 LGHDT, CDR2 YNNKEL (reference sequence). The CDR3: CASSLSTLTSGPRDTQYF. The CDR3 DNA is TGTGCCAGCAGCCTAAGTACCCTGACTAGCGGGCCGAGAGATACGCAGTATTTT.

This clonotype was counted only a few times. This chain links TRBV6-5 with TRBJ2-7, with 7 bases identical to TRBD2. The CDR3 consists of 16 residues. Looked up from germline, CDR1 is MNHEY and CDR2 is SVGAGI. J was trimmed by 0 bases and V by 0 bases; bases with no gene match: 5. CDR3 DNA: TGTGCCAGCAGTTACTCCCCTAGCGGTATCTCCTACGAGCAGTACTTC. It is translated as CASSYSPSGISYEQYF.

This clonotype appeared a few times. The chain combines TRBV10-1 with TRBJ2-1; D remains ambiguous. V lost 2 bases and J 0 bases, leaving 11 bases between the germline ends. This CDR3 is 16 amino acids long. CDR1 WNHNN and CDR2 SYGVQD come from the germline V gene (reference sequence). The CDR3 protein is CASSETMLSSYNEQFF. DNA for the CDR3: TGCGCCAGCAGTGAGACTATGCTAAGCTCCTACAATGAGCAGTTCTTC.

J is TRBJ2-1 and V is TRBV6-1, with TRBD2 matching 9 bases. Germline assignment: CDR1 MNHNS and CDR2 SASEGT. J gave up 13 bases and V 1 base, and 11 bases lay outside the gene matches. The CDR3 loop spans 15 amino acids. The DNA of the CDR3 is TGTGCCAGCAGTGAAGTCGAAGCTAGCGGGAATCAACAGTTCTTC. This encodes CASSEVEASGNQQFF.

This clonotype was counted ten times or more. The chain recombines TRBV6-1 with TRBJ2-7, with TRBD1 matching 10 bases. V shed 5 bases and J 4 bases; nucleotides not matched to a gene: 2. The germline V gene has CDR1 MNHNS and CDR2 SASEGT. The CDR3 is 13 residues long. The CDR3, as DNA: TGTGCCAGCAGTCAGGACAGGGGGTACGAGCAGTACGTC. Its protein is CASSQDRGYEQYV.

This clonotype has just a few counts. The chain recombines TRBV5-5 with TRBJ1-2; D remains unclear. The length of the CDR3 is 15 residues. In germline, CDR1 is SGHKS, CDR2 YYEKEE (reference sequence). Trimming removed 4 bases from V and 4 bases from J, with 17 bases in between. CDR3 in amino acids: CASSPSIEGIYGYTF. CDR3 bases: TGTGCCAGCAGCCCCTCAATCGAGGGTATCTATGGCTACACCTTC.

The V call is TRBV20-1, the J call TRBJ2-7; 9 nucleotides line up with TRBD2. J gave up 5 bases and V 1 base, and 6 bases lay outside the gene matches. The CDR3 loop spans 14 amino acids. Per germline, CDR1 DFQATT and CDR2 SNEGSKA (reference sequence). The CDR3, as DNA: TGCAGTGCTAGAGGTAGCGGGGGATTTGACGAGCAGTACGTC. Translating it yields CSARGSGGFDEQYV.